These 5 T cell receptor beta chains came from one sample sequenced in a study of T-cell reconstitution after alpha-beta-depleted transplantation in children (dated by TCRdb to about 2016). The treatment or condition tag for this specimen amounts to: allogeneic hematopoietic cell transplantation with graft depleted of TCRalphabeta T cells and CD19 B cells. Library prep was done by PCR. Sequencing took place on an Illumina HiSeq 2500. TCR libraries were prepared with molecular barcoding, using unique molecular identifiers to normalize TCRbeta repertoire quantification. TCRdb took the public reads, trimmed them with fastp at Q25, ran MiXCR for clone calling and kept in-frame beta chains. Every CDR3 protein is listed once, alongside the most common genes and DNA of its rows. Across this sample there are about 980,000 distinct CDR3 sequences, with about 26% seen only once. Of the sample, 28% falls within the top ten clones.

The specimen was PBMCs, mostly from graft donor cells, collected 360 days after TCRalphabeta/CD19-depleted stem cell transplant. These receptors all stem from a boy in the first two years of life who had a stem cell transplant for SCID, so the T cells may come from the graft donor.

The chain is built from TRBV3-1 and TRBJ2-7; TRBD2 aligns across 9 bases. Trimming cost V 1 base and J 3 bases; bases outside gene matches: 4. Per germline, CDR1 LGHDT and CDR2 YNNKEL (reference sequence). The CDR3 extends over 15 amino acids. CDR3 amino acids: CASSQGLAGFYEQYF. The CDR3, as DNA: TGTGCCAGCAGCCAAGGGCTAGCGGGGTTCTACGAGCAGTACTTC.

In this sample, this clonotype turned up many times. The J gene is TRBJ1-6, the V gene TRBV10-2; D is uncertain. Germline V gene sequence: CDR1 WSHSY, CDR2 SAAADI. V lost 2 bases and J lost 7, with 15 bases in between. The CDR3 loop spans 16 amino acids. In nucleotides, the CDR3 is TGCGCCAGCAGTGAGGGGCTCTCCTTAGCCAATTCACCCCTCCACTTT. Its translation is CASSEGLSLANSPLHF.

This clonotype was found a few times. V is TRBV15 and J is TRBJ1-1; TRBD1 is a possible D gene (6 bases). Germline loops: CDR1 LNHNV, CDR2 YYDKDF (reference sequence). V was pared by 5 bases and J by 4 bases, with 11 bases between. The CDR3 extends over 13 amino acids. The CDR3 loop is CATSLIRGTEAFF. The CDR3, as DNA: TGTGCCACCAGCCTTATCAGGGGCACTGAAGCTTTCTTT.

This chain links TRBV20-1 with TRBJ1-4; D possibly corresponds to TRBD1 (6 bases). CDR1 is DFQATT and CDR2 is SNEGSKA in the germline V gene (reference sequence). Between the trimmed V and J ends, which lost 0 bases and 5 bases, there was a span of 16 bases. This CDR3 has 16 residues. The CDR3 nucleotides are TGCAGTGCTAGAGATCCTACCAGGGGCGGAAATGAAAAACTGTTTTTT. This gives the protein CSARDPTRGGNEKLFF.

The CDR3 loop reads CASSLAIKQGWNYEQYF. The CDR3 DNA reads TGTGCCAGCAGCTTAGCGATAAAACAGGGATGGAACTACGAGCAGTACTTC. The chain couples TRBV7-2 to TRBJ2-7, with D possibly matching TRBD1 (6 bases). V gave up 0 bases and J gave up 3 bases, with 18 bases separating them. The germline CDR1 and CDR2 sequences are SGHTA and FQGNSA. The CDR3 is 17 amino acids.